This T cell receptor (beta chain) was identified during a study of CD8 T cells in ankylosing spondylitis. The CDR3 has 11 residues. CDR1 and CDR2 (germline): DFQATT, SNEGSKA (reference sequence). Trimming at V came to 4 bases and at J to 9 bases, leaving 0 bases not matched to a gene. The authors made TCR beta libraries by quantitative 5'-RACE with molecular barcodes. TCRdb recomputed calls from the 5' RACE reads with MiXCR, one row per CDR3 protein. Here the sample spans 750,000 to 850,000 distinct CDR3 sequences, roughly 10% being singletons. Findings of the study overall: Earlier literature documents some of the motif variants in reactive arthritis synovial fluid and blood. Among TCR beta sequences, a motif of several highly homologous variants appeared characteristic of ankylosing spondylitis blood. Significant enrichment of disease-linked clones was reportedly seen in matched ankylosing spondylitis synovial fluid. With a CD8+ phenotype, disease-linked clones were relatively rare in peripheral blood.

This clonotype has at least ten counts. What it binds is unknown. The source material was blood, either unsorted or a sorted T cell fraction (not recorded which). This TCR came from a male donor with ankylosing spondylitis. The J gene is TRBJ1-6, the V gene TRBV20-1, with TRBD1 matching over 7 bases. The chain's CDR3 is CSATGGSPLHF. The CDR3 DNA sequence: TGCAGTGCTACAGGGGGTTCACCCCTCCACTTT.